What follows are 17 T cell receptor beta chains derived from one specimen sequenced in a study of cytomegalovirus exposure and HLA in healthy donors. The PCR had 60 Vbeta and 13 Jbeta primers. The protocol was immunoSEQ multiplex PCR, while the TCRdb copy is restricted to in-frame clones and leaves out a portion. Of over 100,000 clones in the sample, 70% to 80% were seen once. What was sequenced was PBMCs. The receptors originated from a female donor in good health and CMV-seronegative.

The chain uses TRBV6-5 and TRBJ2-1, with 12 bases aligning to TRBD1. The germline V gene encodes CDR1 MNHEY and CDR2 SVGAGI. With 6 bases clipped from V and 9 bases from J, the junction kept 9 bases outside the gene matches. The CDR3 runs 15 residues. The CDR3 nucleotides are TGTGCCAGCAGCTCCGGGACAGGGGGCCGTGGTGAGCAGTTCTTC. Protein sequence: CASSSGTGGRGEQFF.

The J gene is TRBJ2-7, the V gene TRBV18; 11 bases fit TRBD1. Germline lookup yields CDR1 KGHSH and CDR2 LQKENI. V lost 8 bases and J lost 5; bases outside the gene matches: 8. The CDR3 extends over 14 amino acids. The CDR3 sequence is CASHAGTGGHEQYF. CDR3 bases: TGTGCCAGCCACGCCGGGACAGGGGGACACGAGCAGTACTTC.

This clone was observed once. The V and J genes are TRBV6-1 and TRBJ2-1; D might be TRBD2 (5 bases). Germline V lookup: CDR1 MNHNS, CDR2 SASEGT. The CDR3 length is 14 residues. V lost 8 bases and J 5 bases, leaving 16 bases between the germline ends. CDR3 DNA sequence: TGTGCCAGCTCCCGCTCCGGGGTGAACAATGAGCAGTTCTTC. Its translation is CASSRSGVNNEQFF.

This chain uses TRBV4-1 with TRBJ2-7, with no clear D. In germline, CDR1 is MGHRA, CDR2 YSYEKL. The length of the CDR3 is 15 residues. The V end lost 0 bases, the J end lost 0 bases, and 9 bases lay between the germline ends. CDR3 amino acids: CASSQEQVISYEQYF. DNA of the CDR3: TGCGCCAGCAGCCAAGAACAAGTTATCTCCTACGAGCAGTACTTC.

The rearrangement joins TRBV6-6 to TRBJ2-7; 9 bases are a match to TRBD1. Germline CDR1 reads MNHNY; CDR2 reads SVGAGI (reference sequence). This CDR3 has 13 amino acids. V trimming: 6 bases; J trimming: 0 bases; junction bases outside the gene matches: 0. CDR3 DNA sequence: TGTGCCAGCAGGGGACAGGGCTCCTACGAGCAGTACTTC. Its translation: CASRGQGSYEQYF.

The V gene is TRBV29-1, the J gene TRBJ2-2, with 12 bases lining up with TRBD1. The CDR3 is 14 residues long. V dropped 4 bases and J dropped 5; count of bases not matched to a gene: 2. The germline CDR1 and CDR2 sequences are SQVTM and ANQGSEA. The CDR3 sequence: CSVGDRGRTGELFF. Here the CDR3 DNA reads TGCAGCGTTGGGGACAGGGGGCGTACCGGGGAGCTGTTTTTT.

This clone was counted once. In DNA form, the CDR3 reads TGCAGCGTTTATGGCGCCTCCGGGGGGGCAGATACGCAGTATTTT. Its protein is CSVYGASGGADTQYF. V and J are TRBV29-1 and TRBJ2-3; 8 bases line up with TRBD2. The CDR3 has 15 amino acids. CDR1 is SQVTM, CDR2 ANQGSEA, per germline. J lost 4 bases, V lost 5 bases, and 11 bases had no gene match.

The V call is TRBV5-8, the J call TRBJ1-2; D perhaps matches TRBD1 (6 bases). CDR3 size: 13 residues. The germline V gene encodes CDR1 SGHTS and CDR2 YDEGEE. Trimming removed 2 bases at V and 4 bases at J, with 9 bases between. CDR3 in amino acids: CASSFIGGYGYTF. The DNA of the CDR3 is TGTGCCAGCAGCTTCATAGGGGGCTATGGCTACACCTTC.

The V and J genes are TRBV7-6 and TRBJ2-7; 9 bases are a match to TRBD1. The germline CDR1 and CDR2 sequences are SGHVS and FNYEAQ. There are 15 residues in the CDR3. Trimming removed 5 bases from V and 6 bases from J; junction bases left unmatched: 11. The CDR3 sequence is CASSPTGGQGAEQYF. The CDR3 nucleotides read TGTGCCAGCAGCCCAACAGGGGGCCAGGGGGCCGAGCAGTACTTC. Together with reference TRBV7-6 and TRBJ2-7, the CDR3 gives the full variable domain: GAGVSQSPRYKVTKRGQDVALRCDPISGHVSLYWYRQALGQGPEFLTYFNYEAQQDKSGLPNDRFSAERPEGSISTLTIQRTEQRDSAMYRCASSPTGGQGAEQYFGPGTRLTVT.

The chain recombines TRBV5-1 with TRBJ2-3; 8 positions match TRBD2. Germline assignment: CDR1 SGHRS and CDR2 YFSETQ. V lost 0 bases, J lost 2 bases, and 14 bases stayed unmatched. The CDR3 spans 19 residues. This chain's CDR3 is CASSLERELDPPPTDTQYF. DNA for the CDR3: TGCGCCAGCAGCTTGGAGCGGGAGTTGGATCCCCCCCCCACAGATACGCAGTATTTT.

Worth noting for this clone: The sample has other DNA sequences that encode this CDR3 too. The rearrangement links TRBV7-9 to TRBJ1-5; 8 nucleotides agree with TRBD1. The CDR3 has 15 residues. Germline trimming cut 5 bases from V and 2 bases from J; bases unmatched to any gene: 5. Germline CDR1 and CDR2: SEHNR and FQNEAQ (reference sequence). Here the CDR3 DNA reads TGTGCCAGCAGCAGCGGACAGGGTCGCAATCAGCCCCAGCATTTT. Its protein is CASSSGQGRNQPQHF.

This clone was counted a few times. This CDR3 is CATSISGEKLFF. DNA for the CDR3: TGTGCCACCAGCATATCGGGGGAAAAACTGTTTTTT. V usage is TRBV15 and J usage is TRBJ1-4; D gene ambiguous. Trimming pared 4 bases from V and 8 bases from J, leaving 8 bases between. This CDR3 region has 12 residues. Germline CDR1 LNHNV, CDR2 YYDKDF (reference sequence).

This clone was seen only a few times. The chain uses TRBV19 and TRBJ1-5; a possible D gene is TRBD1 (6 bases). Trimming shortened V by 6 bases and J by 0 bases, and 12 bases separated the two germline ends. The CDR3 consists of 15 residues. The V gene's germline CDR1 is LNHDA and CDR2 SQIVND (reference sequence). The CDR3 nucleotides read TGTGCCAGTAGGAGGACAGTTTTTAGCAATCAGCCCCAGCATTTT. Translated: CASRRTVFSNQPQHF.

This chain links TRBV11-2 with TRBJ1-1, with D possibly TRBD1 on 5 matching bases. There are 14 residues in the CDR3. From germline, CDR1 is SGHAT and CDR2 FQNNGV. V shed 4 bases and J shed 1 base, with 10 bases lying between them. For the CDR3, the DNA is TGTGCCAGCAGCTCCAGGGCTCGGAACACTGAAGCTTTCTTT. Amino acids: CASSSRARNTEAFF. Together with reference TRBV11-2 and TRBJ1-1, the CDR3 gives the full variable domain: EAGVAQSPRYKIIEKRQSVAFWCNPISGHATLYWYQQILGQGPKLLIQFQNNGVVDDSQLPKDRFSAERLKGVDSTLKIQPAKLEDSAVYLCASSSRARNTEAFFGQGTRLTVV.

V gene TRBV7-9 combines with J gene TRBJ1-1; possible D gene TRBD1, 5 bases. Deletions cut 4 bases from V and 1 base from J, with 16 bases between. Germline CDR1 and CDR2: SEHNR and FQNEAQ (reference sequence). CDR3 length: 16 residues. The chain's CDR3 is CASSSNSRAPNTEAFF. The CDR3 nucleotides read TGTGCCAGCAGCTCTAATAGCAGGGCCCCGAACACTGAAGCTTTCTTT.

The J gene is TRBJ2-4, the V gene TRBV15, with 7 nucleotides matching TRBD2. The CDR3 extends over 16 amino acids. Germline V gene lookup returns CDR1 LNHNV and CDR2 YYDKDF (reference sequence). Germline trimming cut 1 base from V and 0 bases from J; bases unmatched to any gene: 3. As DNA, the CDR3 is TGTGCCACCAGCAGAGGGACTAGTCTAGCCAAAAACATTCAGTACTTC. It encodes CATSRGTSLAKNIQYF.

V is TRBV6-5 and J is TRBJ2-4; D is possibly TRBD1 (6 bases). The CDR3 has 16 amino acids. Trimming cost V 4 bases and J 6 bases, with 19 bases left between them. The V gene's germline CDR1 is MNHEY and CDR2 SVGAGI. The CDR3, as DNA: TGTGCCAGCAGTTTCGGCAACAGGGTCGGTAGAAACATTCAGTACTTC. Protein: CASSFGNRVGRNIQYF.